These 21 T cell receptor beta chains originate from one sample sequenced in a study of shared clonotypes between healthy human individuals. Generated by immunoSEQ multiplex PCR, the TCRdb table keeps only in-frame clones and is missing some. The sample lists about 2.3 million clones, around 93% occurring once. Input material: naive CD4+ T cells from PBMCs. The subset denotes: CD45RA+ positively selected. The receptor set was obtained from a young man in good health. Some clones in this sample may be carry-over from other donors' samples.

This chain links TRBV6-4 with TRBJ2-1, with 7 bases that match TRBD2. Germline CDR1 reads MRHNA; CDR2 reads SNTAGT. CDR3 length: 14 amino acids. V lost 10 bases and J lost 4; bases outside the gene matches: 10. CDR3 bases: TGTGCCAACAAAACTAGCGCCGTTTACAATGAGCAGTTCTTC. It codes for CANKTSAVYNEQFF.

The V and J genes are TRBV19 and TRBJ2-3; perhaps TRBD1 as D (6 bases). The germline CDR1 and CDR2 sequences are LNHDA and SQIVND (reference sequence). The CDR3 loop spans 14 amino acids. Trimming took 10 bases from V and 5 from J, leaving 19 bases between them. CDR3 in DNA: TGTGCCACCCAGGTGAGGGGGATACAAGATACGCAGTATTTT. This codes for CATQVRGIQDTQYF.

The chain has TRBV25-1 and TRBJ2-3, with D possibly TRBD2 on 6 matching bases. V was clipped by 6 bases and J by 2 bases, with 12 bases between them. The V gene's germline CDR1 is MGHDK and CDR2 SYGVNS. This CDR3 has 14 amino acids. CDR3 residues: CASSGGGVTDTQYF. CDR3 DNA: TGTGCCAGCAGCGGTGGCGGGGTCACAGATACGCAGTATTTT.

This chain links TRBV5-5 with TRBJ1-5; 7 bases match TRBD1. The CDR3 is 15 amino acids. Looked up from germline, CDR1 is SGHKS and CDR2 is YYEKEE (reference sequence). The V and J ends lost 0 bases and 4 bases, in that order; junction bases with no gene match: 4. This chain's CDR3 is CASSLAPQGNQPQHF. The CDR3, as DNA: TGTGCCAGCAGCTTGGCACCACAGGGGAATCAGCCCCAGCATTTT.

The rearrangement uses TRBV5-1 and TRBJ1-1; weak D call: TRBD1 (5 bases). The CDR3 runs to 16 residues. Trimming pared 0 bases from V and 5 bases from J, leaving 17 bases between. Germline values: CDR1 SGHRS, CDR2 YFSETQ. The CDR3 DNA sequence: TGCGCCAGCAGCTTGGCCGGGGGACCCCTTGATACTGAAGCTTTCTTT. Amino acid sequence: CASSLAGGPLDTEAFF.

The V and J genes are TRBV6-5 and TRBJ1-2; no clear D. This CDR3 is built from 12 residues. CDR1 is MNHEY, CDR2 SVGAGI, per germline. The V gene lost 3 bases and the J gene lost 5 bases, with 7 bases spanning the gap. In DNA form, the CDR3 reads TGTGCCAGCAGTTATGAGAGATATGGCTACACCTTC. It encodes CASSYERYGYTF.

This clone was counted a few times. The chain has TRBV7-3 and TRBJ1-2, with a possible D match to TRBD1 (5 bases). The CDR3 sequence is 13 residues long. V lost 5 bases and J lost 4, with 11 bases in between. Germline CDR1 reads SGHTA; CDR2 reads FQGTGA. The CDR3 coding sequence is TGTGCCAGCAGCGTCGGGACGGGCTATGGCTACACCTTC. Amino acids: CASSVGTGYGYTF.

The gene calls are TRBV10-3 and TRBJ1-1; TRBD1 matches 8 bases. The length of the CDR3 is 16 residues. Trimming removed 2 bases from V and 0 bases from J; junction bases left unmatched: 5. CDR1 ENHRY and CDR2 SYGVKD come from the germline V gene. This CDR3 reads CAISETRGPMNTEAFF. The CDR3 nucleotides read TGTGCCATCAGTGAGACCAGGGGGCCCATGAACACTGAAGCTTTCTTT.

The chain links TRBV5-1 to TRBJ2-1; D might be TRBD2 (6 bases). CDR1 and CDR2 (germline): SGHRS, YFSETQ. The V end was cut by 4 bases, the J end by 5 bases, with 10 bases between. The CDR3 contains 13 residues. CDR3 DNA sequence: TGCGCCAGCAGCCCGGGGGTGCACAATGAGCAGTTCTTC. This sequence encodes CASSPGVHNEQFF.

The chain is built from TRBV7-2 and TRBJ2-3, with 10 positions matching TRBD2. V was pared by 5 bases and J by 7 bases, with 6 bases of the junction left unmatched. Germline V lookup: CDR1 SGHTA, CDR2 FQGNSA. The CDR3 runs 14 residues. The CDR3 loop reads CASSPSGSQNTQYF. The CDR3 DNA reads as TGTGCCAGCAGCCCTAGCGGGAGTCAAAATACGCAGTATTTT.

The genes are TRBV27 and TRBJ2-1; D gene ambiguous. The germline V gene has CDR1 MNHEY and CDR2 SMNVEV (reference sequence). V lost 8 bases, J lost 8 bases, and 1 base lay in between. The CDR3 extends over 8 amino acids. In nucleotides, the CDR3 is TGTGCCAGCGATGAGCAGTTCTTC. Protein product: CASDEQFF.

The rearrangement links TRBV2 to TRBJ1-5; unclear D gene. V lost 5 bases and J 5 bases, leaving 7 bases between the germline ends. CDR3 size: 12 residues. Germline CDR1 and CDR2: SNHLY and FYNNEI. CDR3: CASSPSHQPQHF. CDR3 sequence (DNA): TGTGCCAGCAGTCCCAGTCATCAGCCCCAGCATTTT.

This chain connects TRBV29-1 to TRBJ2-7; D possibly uses TRBD1 or TRBD2 (5 bases each). The V and J ends lost 7 bases and 6 bases respectively, with 16 bases between them. Germline assignment: CDR1 SQVTM and CDR2 ANQGSEA. The CDR3 totals 12 residues. The CDR3 bases are TGCAGCGCCTCCCCTAGAGGGGCCGAGCAGTACTTC. Its protein product is CSASPRGAEQYF.

The rearrangement joins TRBV18 to TRBJ1-2; D perhaps matches TRBD1 (5 bases). This CDR3 spans 15 amino acids. The germline V gene encodes CDR1 KGHSH and CDR2 LQKENI. The germline V and J ends were trimmed by 2 bases and 4 bases, with 14 bases remaining between them. This CDR3 reads CASSPGGGEGYGYTF. DNA for the CDR3: TGTGCCAGCTCACCAGGTGGGGGAGAAGGCTATGGCTACACCTTC.

The J gene is TRBJ1-3, the V gene TRBV28; TRBD1 matches 8 bases. The germline V gene encodes CDR1 MDHEN and CDR2 SYDVKM. This CDR3 region has 17 residues. V dropped 1 base and J dropped 0; count of bases not matched to a gene: 5. The CDR3, as DNA: TGTGCCAGCAGTTTATATGGACAGGGAATCTCTGGAAACACCATATATTTT. It is translated as CASSLYGQGISGNTIYF.

This clone was seen only once. The chain has TRBV19 and TRBJ2-6, with 8 bases aligning to TRBD2. The CDR3 runs to 20 residues. Germline-derived CDR1 and CDR2 are LNHDA and SQIVND (reference sequence). The V gene end was trimmed by 5 bases and the J gene end by 0 bases; junction bases not matched to a gene: 15. CDR3 sequence reads: CASSAGRGHWSSSGANVLTF. The CDR3 nucleotides are TGTGCCAGTAGTGCCGGGAGGGGCCATTGGAGCAGCTCTGGGGCCAACGTCCTGACTTTC. The whole variable domain, remainder taken from reference TRBV19 and TRBJ2-6, is DGGITQSPKYLFRKEGQNVTLSCEQNLNHDAMYWYRQDPGQGLRLIYYSQIVNDFQKGDIAEGYSVSREKKESFPLTVTSAQKNPTAFYLCASSAGRGHWSSSGANVLTFGAGSRLTVL.

As concerns this clone: This same CDR3 is encoded by further DNA sequences in the sample. The CDR3 reads CASSSRGTYEQYF. CDR3 sequence (DNA): TGTGCCAGCAGCTCCCGGGGGACCTACGAGCAGTACTTC. The V gene is TRBV5-4, the J gene TRBJ2-7; maybe TRBD2 (6 bases). V lost 3 bases to trimming and J lost 2 bases, with 9 bases between them. The germline CDR1 and CDR2 sequences are SGHNT and YYREEE (reference sequence). The CDR3 spans 13 residues.

This chain links TRBV5-1 with TRBJ2-3; 11 bases are a match to TRBD2. Trimming at V came to 4 bases and at J to 0 bases, leaving 4 bases not matched to a gene. The CDR3 totals 16 residues. Germline V gene sequence: CDR1 SGHRS, CDR2 YFSETQ. CDR3 protein: CASSPRLAGSTDTQYF. Written as DNA, the CDR3 is TGCGCCAGCAGCCCTAGACTAGCGGGAAGCACAGATACGCAGTATTTT.

This clone appeared a single time. V is TRBV7-2 and J is TRBJ1-1; D is uncertain. The CDR3 consists of 13 residues. From germline, CDR1 is SGHTA and CDR2 FQGNSA. Trimming left V 5 bases short and J 1 base short, with 8 bases between. CDR3 loop: CASSRLWNTEAFF. CDR3 DNA sequence: TGTGCCAGCAGCCGACTCTGGAACACTGAAGCTTTCTTT.

The V call is TRBV7-2, the J call TRBJ2-1; D is perhaps TRBD1 or TRBD2 (5 bases each). This CDR3 contains 14 residues. Germline V CDR1 and CDR2: SGHTA, FQGNSA. V was pared by 5 bases and J by 10 bases, with 18 bases between. CDR3 DNA sequence: TGTGCCAGCAGCGATTTGGGACCGACAAGCGAGCAGTTCTTC. Protein product: CASSDLGPTSEQFF.

The J gene is TRBJ2-3, the V gene TRBV2; D is unresolved. The CDR3 is 14 amino acids. Germline V gene data show CDR1 as SNHLY and CDR2 as FYNNEI. Trimming removed 6 bases at V and 5 bases at J, with 15 bases between. CDR3 sequence reads: CASRLAQNIDTQYF. The CDR3 DNA is TGTGCCAGCAGGCTGGCACAGAATATAGATACGCAGTATTTT.